The 4 T cell receptor beta chains listed next were all sequenced from one sample in a study of graft-versus-host responses after intestinal transplantation. The culture paired some 200,000 irradiated violet-dye-labeled stimulators with some 200,000 CFSE-labeled responders. Using immunoSEQ multiplex PCR, the repertoire was profiled, and TCRdb retains in-frame clones only, with some absent. The data contain 8,000 to 9,500 clones, 30% to 40% of them seen just once; the ten biggest clones take up under 2.5%. Sequencing used alloreactive CD8+ T cells from a mixed lymphocyte reaction culture, obtained before intestinal transplant. Subset here: CFSE-low proliferating T cells sorted from roughly 6-day pre-transplant mixed lymphocyte reaction (GvH or HvG direction). Receptors originate from a human patient who received an intestinal transplant.

This clone is medium-sized. The J gene is TRBJ2-1, the V gene TRBV4-1; weak D call: TRBD1 (7 bases). The CDR3 totals 17 residues. Between the trimmed V and J ends, which lost 2 bases and 0 bases, there was a span of 14 bases. Germline V CDR1 and CDR2: MGHRA, YSYEKL. This CDR3 is CASSQSGRGVSYNEQFF. CDR3 nucleotides: TGCGCCAGCAGCCAATCCGGCAGGGGGGTCTCCTACAATGAGCAGTTCTTC.

The CDR3 DNA reads TGTGCCAGCAGCTATGGCCCGGGACACGTGAACACCGGGGAGCTGTTTTTT. Its translation is CASSYGPGHVNTGELFF. The chain uses TRBV11-2 and TRBJ2-2, with a possible D match to TRBD1 (6 bases). Between the trimmed V and J ends, which lost 4 bases and 1 base, there was a span of 16 bases. This CDR3 comprises 17 residues. CDR1 SGHAT and CDR2 FQNNGV come from the germline V gene.

The V call is TRBV7-8, the J call TRBJ1-2, with D perhaps TRBD1 (5 bases). Trimming pared 5 bases from V and 5 bases from J, leaving 9 bases between. CDR1 SGHVS and CDR2 FQNEAQ come from the germline V gene. The length of the CDR3 is 12 residues. The CDR3 bases are TGTGCCAGCAGCGACGGGGGGTATGGCTACACCTTC. Amino acid sequence: CASSDGGYGYTF.

By sample fraction, this clone is medium-sized (0.01 to 0.1%). The chain is built from TRBV5-8 and TRBJ1-5; the match to TRBD1 covers 7 bases. V was clipped by 0 bases and J by 4 bases; unmatched bases: 4. The length of the CDR3 is 15 residues. Per the germline V gene, CDR1 is SGHTS and CDR2 is YDEGEE. In nucleotides, the CDR3 is TGTGCCAGCAGCTTGGGACAGGGTGGTAATCAGCCCCAGCATTTT. Protein product: CASSLGQGGNQPQHF.